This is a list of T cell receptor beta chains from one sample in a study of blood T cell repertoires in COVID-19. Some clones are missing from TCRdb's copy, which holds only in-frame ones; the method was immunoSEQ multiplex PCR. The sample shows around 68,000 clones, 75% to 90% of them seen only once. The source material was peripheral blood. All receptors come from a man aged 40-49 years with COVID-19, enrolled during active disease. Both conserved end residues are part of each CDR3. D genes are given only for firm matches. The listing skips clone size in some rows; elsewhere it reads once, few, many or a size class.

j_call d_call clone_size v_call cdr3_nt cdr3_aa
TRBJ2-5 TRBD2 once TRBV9 TGTGCCAGCACCACTAGCGGGGGCGGGGAAGAGACCCAGTACTTC CASTTSGGGEETQYF
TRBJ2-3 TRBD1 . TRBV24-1 TGTGCCACCAGTGACCCGACAGGGTTAGGAGATACGCAGTATTTT CATSDPTGLGDTQYF
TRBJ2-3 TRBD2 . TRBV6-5 TGTGCCAGCAACCTAGGAGCGGGGGGCACAGATACGCAGTATTTT CASNLGAGGTDTQYF
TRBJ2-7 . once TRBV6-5 TGTGCCAGCAGTCGTAACAGGGACTCCTACGAGCAGTACTTC CASSRNRDSYEQYF
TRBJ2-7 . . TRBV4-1 TGCGCCAGCAGCCAAGGTGGGCTAGCTGTCAACGAGCAGTACTTC CASSQGGLAVNEQYF
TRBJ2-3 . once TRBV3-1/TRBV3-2 TGTGCCAGCAGCCCCTCTACCCGGGCGCAGTATTTT CASSPSTRAQYF
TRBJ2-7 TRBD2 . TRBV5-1 TGCGCCAGCAGCTTGGCCAGCGGGGGACCATTTGGGTACGAGCAGTACTTC CASSLASGGPFGYEQYF
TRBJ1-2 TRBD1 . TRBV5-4 TGTGCCAGCAGCTGGGACAGGGGGCGAAGCACCTTC CASSWDRGRSTF
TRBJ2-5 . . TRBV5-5 TGTGCCAGCAGCTTGGTGGTCGGGGGAGCGGAGACCCAGTACTTC CASSLVVGGAETQYF
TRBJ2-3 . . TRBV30 TGTGCCTGGAGTCTCAGTGCAGATACGCAGTATTTT CAWSLSADTQYF
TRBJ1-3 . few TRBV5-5 TGTGCCAGCAGCTTTGGACAGCCCTCTGGAAACACCATATATTTT CASSFGQPSGNTIYF
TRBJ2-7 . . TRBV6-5 TGTGCCAGCAGTTATCAGGACACCTCCTACGAGCAGTACTTC CASSYQDTSYEQYF
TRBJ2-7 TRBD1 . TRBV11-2 TGTGCCAGCAGCTCACAGGGGATCTCTCCCTACGAGCAGTACTTC CASSSQGISPYEQYF
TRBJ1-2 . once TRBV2 TGTGCCAGCAGTGAAGATTGGCCAACTAACTATGGCTACACCTTC CASSEDWPTNYGYTF
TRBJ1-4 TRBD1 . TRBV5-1 TGCGCCAGCAAATCAGGGTCGGGACAGGCGTCGGAAAAACTGTTTTTT CASKSGSGQASEKLFF
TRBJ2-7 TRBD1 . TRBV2 TGTGCCAGCAGCAACGACAGGGTCAACGAGCAGTACTTC CASSNDRVNEQYF
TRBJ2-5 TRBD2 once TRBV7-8 TGTGCCAGCAGCCCGTCCGGGACTAGCGGGGGGGCGGAGACCCAGTACTTC CASSPSGTSGGAETQYF
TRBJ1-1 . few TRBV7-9 TGTGCCAGCAGCTTCGGAGGAGTGGTAACTGAAGCTTTCTTT CASSFGGVVTEAFF
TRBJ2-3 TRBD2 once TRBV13 TGTGCCAGCAGCTTCGGGAGGCGCTTTACTATTAGCACAGATACGCAGTATTTT CASSFGRRFTISTDTQYF
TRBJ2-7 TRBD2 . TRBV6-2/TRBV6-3 TGTGCCAGCAGCCCAACTAGCGGGGGGGTTGAGTACTTC CASSPTSGGVEYF
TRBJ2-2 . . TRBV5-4 TGTGCCAGCAGCGTCGACGGACATACGAACACCGGGGAGCTGTTTTTT CASSVDGHTNTGELFF
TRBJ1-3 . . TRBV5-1 TGCGCCAGCCGACAGGAGAGCTCTGGAAACACCATATATTTT CASRQESSGNTIYF
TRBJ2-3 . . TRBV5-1 TGCGCCAGCAGGGGAGCGGATCCAAGCACAGATACGCAGTATTTT CASRGADPSTDTQYF
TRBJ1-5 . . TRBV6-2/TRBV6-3 TGTGCCAGCAGTTACCGCCATTCCGGACAGCAAGATCAGCCCCAGCATTTT CASSYRHSGQQDQPQHF
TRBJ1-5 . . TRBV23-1 TGCGCCAGCAGTCGGTTACTTAGAGGGAGTGTGTCGGATAGCAATCAGCCCCAGCATTTT CASSRLLRGSVSDSNQPQHF
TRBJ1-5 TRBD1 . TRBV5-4 TGTGCCAGCAGCCCGGACAGGGGAAGGGGGCCCCAGCATTTT CASSPDRGRGPQHF
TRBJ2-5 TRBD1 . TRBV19 TGTGCCAGTAGTATTGGACAGGGGATACAAGAGACCCAGTACTTC CASSIGQGIQETQYF
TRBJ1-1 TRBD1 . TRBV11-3 TGTGCCAGCAGCGATGGACAGGGTTTCACTGAAGCTTTCTTT CASSDGQGFTEAFF
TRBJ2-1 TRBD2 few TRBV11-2 TGTGCCAGCAGCTTACTAGCGGGGGCCCACAATGAGCAGTTCTTC CASSLLAGAHNEQFF
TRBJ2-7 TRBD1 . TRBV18 TGTGCCAGCTCACTTACAGGGGTCCACGAGCAGTACTTC CASSLTGVHEQYF
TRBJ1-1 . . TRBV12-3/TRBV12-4 TGTGCCAGCAGTTTATTCAGTACTGAAGCTTTCTTT CASSLFSTEAFF
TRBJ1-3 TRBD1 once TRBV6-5 TGTGCCAGCAGACCTTCGGGACAGGGAAACACCATATATTTT CASRPSGQGNTIYF
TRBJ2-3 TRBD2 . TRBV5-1 TGCGCCAGCAGCTTGACTAGCGGGGCAGGCACAGATACGCAGTATTTT CASSLTSGAGTDTQYF
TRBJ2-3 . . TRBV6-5 TGTGCCAGCAGTCCCGAGAATACGCAGTATTTT CASSPENTQYF
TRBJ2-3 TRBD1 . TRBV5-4 TGTGCCAGCAGCTGGGACAGGTACACAGATACGCAGTATTTT CASSWDRYTDTQYF
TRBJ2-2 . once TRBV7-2 TGTGCCAGCAGCTTAGGCGTGTACACCGGGGAGCTGTTTTTT CASSLGVYTGELFF
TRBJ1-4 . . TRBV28 TGTGCCAGCGTCGGGGGGGCGGCTAATGAAAAACTGTTTTTT CASVGGAANEKLFF
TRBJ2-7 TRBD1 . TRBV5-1 TGCGCCAGCAGTCCGGGACAGGGGGCGCGGTACGAGCAGTACTTC CASSPGQGARYEQYF
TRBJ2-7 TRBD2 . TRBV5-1 TGCGCCAGCAGCTCGGGACTACGCTACGAGCAGTACTTC CASSSGLRYEQYF
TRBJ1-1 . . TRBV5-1 TGCGCCAGCAGCTCGCAGGCGGGGGCGGGCACTGAAGCTTTCTTT CASSSQAGAGTEAFF
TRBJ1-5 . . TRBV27 TGTGCCAGCAGCCCGTCGGAAGGGGTAGCGCCCCAGCATTTT CASSPSEGVAPQHF
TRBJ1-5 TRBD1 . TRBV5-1 TGCGCCAGCAGCCCGGGACAGGGGAATAGCAATCAGCCCCAGCATTTT CASSPGQGNSNQPQHF
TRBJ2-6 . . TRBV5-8 TGTGCCAGCAGCCGGCTGGGGCCGGACGTCCTGACTTTC CASSRLGPDVLTF
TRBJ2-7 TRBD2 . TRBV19 TGTGCCAGCACAGGAGGTGGGGGGGCCTACGAGCAGTACTTC CASTGGGGAYEQYF